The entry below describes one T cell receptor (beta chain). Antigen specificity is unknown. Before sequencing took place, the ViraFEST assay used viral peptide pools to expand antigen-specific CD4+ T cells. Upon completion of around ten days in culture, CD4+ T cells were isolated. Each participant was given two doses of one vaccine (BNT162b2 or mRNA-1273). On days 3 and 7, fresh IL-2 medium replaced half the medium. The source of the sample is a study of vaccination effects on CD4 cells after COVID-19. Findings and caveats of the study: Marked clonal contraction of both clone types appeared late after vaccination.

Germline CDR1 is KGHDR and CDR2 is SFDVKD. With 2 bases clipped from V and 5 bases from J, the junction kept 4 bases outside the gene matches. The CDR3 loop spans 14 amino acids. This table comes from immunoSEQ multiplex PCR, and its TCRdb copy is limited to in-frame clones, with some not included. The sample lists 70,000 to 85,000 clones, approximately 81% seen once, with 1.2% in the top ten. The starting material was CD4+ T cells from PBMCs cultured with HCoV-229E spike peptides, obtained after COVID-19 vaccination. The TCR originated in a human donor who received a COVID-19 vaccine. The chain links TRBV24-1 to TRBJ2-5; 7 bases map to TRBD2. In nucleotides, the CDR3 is TGTGCCACCAGTGATTCACAGCGGGGTGAGACCCAGTACTTC. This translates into CATSDSQRGETQYF.